These T cell receptor beta chains were read from a single sample in a study of a mutant IDH1 vaccine in newly diagnosed glioma. Sequencing was performed with immunoSEQ multiplex PCR; in TCRdb, only in-frame clones are kept and a portion is missing. This sample has 12,000 or so clones, with around 87% found just once. These receptors' antigens are unknown. This sample comprised PBMCs, obtained from a glioma patient whose treatment included an IDH1 peptide vaccine. The source of these receptors is a woman in her 40s with glioma. Some clones in this sample may be carry-over from other donors' samples. Each CDR3 is given with its conserved first and last residue. D genes are given only for firm matches. Size values are once, few and many counts, or a class for expanded clones, and some rows have none.

v_gene,j_gene,abundance,d_gene,CDR3aa,CDR3nt
TRBV2,TRBJ1-5,NA,NA,CASSEFTGKQPQHF,TGTGCCAGCAGTGAGTTCACAGGGAAGCAGCCCCAGCATTTT
TRBV7-3,TRBJ1-2,NA,NA,CASSSAGRSGGYTF,TGTGCCAGCAGCTCAGCGGGCCGCTCGGGTGGCTACACCTTC
TRBV6-5,TRBJ1-5,NA,NA,CASSYQQGVQPQHF,TGTGCCAGCAGTTATCAACAGGGAGTTCAGCCCCAGCATTTT
TRBV5-4,TRBJ2-7,NA,NA,CASSLGATEQYF,TGTGCCAGCAGCTTGGGGGCGACCGAGCAGTACTTC
TRBV6-6,TRBJ2-1,NA,TRBD1,CASSSLGQGIYNEQFF,TGTGCCAGCAGTTCCCTTGGACAGGGGATTTACAATGAGCAGTTCTTC
TRBV30,TRBJ2-3,NA,TRBD2,CAWRRFAGGHTDTQYF,TGTGCCTGGAGACGTTTTGCGGGGGGCCACACAGATACGCAGTATTTT
TRBV15,TRBJ1-2,NA,NA,CATSRVQRANYGYTF,TGTGCCACCAGCAGAGTCCAGCGAGCTAACTATGGCTACACCTTC
TRBV6-6,TRBJ2-7,NA,NA,CASTLGRGSYEQYF,TGTGCCAGCACTCTCGGTAGGGGGAGCTACGAGCAGTACTTC
TRBV30,TRBJ2-7,NA,NA,CAWSVKGSGAHYEQYF,TGTGCCTGGAGTGTAAAAGGGTCAGGGGCCCACTACGAGCAGTACTTC
TRBV28,TRBJ2-6,once,NA,CASSLPRDTGANVLTF,TGTGCCAGCAGTTTACCGAGGGACACGGGGGCCAACGTCCTGACTTTC
TRBV4-2,TRBJ2-1,NA,TRBD2,CASSQEAGGPSNEQFF,TGTGCCAGCAGCCAGGAAGCGGGGGGGCCGAGCAATGAGCAGTTCTTC
TRBV27,TRBJ2-6,NA,NA,CASSLLGGDGTSGANVLTF,TGTGCCAGCAGTTTATTAGGGGGAGACGGAACATCTGGGGCCAACGTCCTGACTTTC
TRBV2,TRBJ2-7,once,NA,CASRTTGTEQYF,TGTGCCAGCAGGACAACAGGGACCGAGCAGTACTTC
TRBV7-2,TRBJ2-6,once,TRBD1,CASSQGQGNVLTF,TGTGCCAGCAGCCAAGGACAGGGAAACGTCCTGACTTTC
TRBV4-1,TRBJ1-1,NA,TRBD1,CASSQDSDRGRTEAFF,TGCGCCAGCAGCCAAGATTCTGACAGGGGTAGGACTGAAGCTTTCTTT
TRBV27,TRBJ2-7,NA,NA,CASSPRGSGSYEQYF,TGTGCCAGCAGTCCCCGGGGTAGCGGCTCCTACGAGCAGTACTTC